What follows are 20 T cell receptor beta chains derived from one specimen sequenced in a study of human T cells and chemical hapten exposure. MiXCR was run by TCRdb on the RACE reads, yielding one entry per CDR3 protein. The sample has roughly 260,000 distinct CDR3 sequences, 7.5% to 10% seen once. Time point here: pre-sensitization, week 0. Treatment given: therapeutic diphenylcyclopropenone sensitization with weekly scalp DPC. The source was whole blood, collected in connection with sensitization to the hapten diphenylcyclopropenone (DPC). These receptor sequences come from a woman in her forties with alopecia areata. Some clones in this sample may be carry-over from other donors' samples.

This clonotype was detected a few times. The rearrangement joins TRBV11-2 to TRBJ2-1, with D hard to call. The germline gives CDR1 SGHAT, CDR2 FQNNGV. CDR3 size: 15 residues. The V end was cut by 0 bases, the J end by 3 bases, with 9 bases between. CDR3 coding DNA: TGTGCCAGCAGCTTAGATTATGGCAGCTACAATGAGCAGTTCTTC. Amino acids: CASSLDYGSYNEQFF.

The chain is built from TRBV10-3 and TRBJ2-1; a weak D match, TRBD1 (6 bases). In germline, CDR1 is ENHRY, CDR2 SYGVKD. The V end was cut by 7 bases, the J end by 6 bases, with 10 bases between. CDR3 length: 12 residues. For the CDR3, the DNA is TGTGCCATCAAGGGGGACGGCAATGAGCAGTTCTTC. Amino acids: CAIKGDGNEQFF.

The gene calls are TRBV20-1 and TRBJ2-7; no firm D call. V dropped 5 bases and J dropped 7 bases, with 15 bases sitting between them. The CDR3 has 12 amino acids. Germline CDR1 and CDR2: DFQATT and SNEGSKA (reference sequence). DNA of the CDR3: TGCAGTGCTCCGACACGGGCTTGGGAGCAGTACTTC. Amino acids: CSAPTRAWEQYF.

This clonotype was observed many times. The chain uses TRBV10-3 and TRBJ2-5; a possible D gene is TRBD1 (5 bases). From germline, CDR1 is ENHRY and CDR2 SYGVKD. CDR3 length equals 13 residues. The V end lost 3 bases, the J end lost 4 bases, and 9 bases lay between the germline ends. This CDR3 is CAISDRERETQYF. DNA for the CDR3: TGTGCCATCAGTGACAGGGAACGAGAGACCCAGTACTTC.

This clonotype was counted ten times or more. The chain couples TRBV10-3 to TRBJ2-2, with 9 bases that match TRBD2. Germline CDR1 reads ENHRY; CDR2 reads SYGVKD. The CDR3 is 14 amino acids. J gave up 5 bases and V 10 bases, and 8 bases lay outside the gene matches. The CDR3 loop is CATRLAVRTGELFF. In nucleotides, the CDR3 is TGTGCCACCCGACTAGCGGTTAGAACCGGGGAGCTGTTTTTT.

This clonotype was found a few times. The V and J genes are TRBV20-1 and TRBJ2-1, with 7 bases identical to TRBD2. V lost 5 bases to trimming and J lost 15 bases; unmatched junction nucleotides: 13. The CDR3 sequence is 12 residues long. The germline V gene encodes CDR1 DFQATT and CDR2 SNEGSKA (reference sequence). CDR3 region: CSAHPSGTSPFF. DNA of the CDR3: TGCAGTGCTCATCCAAGCGGGACCTCGCCGTTCTTC.

This clonotype is medium-sized within its sample. The chain is built from TRBV20-1 and TRBJ2-2; the match to TRBD2 covers 10 bases. Looked up from germline, CDR1 is DFQATT and CDR2 is SNEGSKA (reference sequence). The CDR3 is 14 amino acids. After removal of 2 bases from V and 3 bases from J, the junction contained 0 bases not matched to a gene. CDR3 nucleotides: TGCAGTGCTAGACTAGCGGGAGACACCGGGGAGCTGTTTTTT. It yields the protein CSARLAGDTGELFF.

The chain has TRBV21-1 and TRBJ2-7; TRBD1 is the table's D call, not checked against the DNA. TRBV21-1 is an annotated pseudogene. This CDR3 comprises 19 residues. CDR3 DNA: TGTGCCAGCAGCAAATTCCGCGGCGAGGCGGGTCCCTGGTTGGGCGAGCAGTACTTC. Amino acid sequence: CASSKFRGEAGPWLGEQYF.

This clonotype was seen a few times. The chain has TRBV7-2 and TRBJ2-1, with D perhaps TRBD2 (6 bases). Germline V gene sequence: CDR1 SGHTA, CDR2 FQGNSA. Trimming stripped 5 bases from V and 0 bases from J, with 17 bases between. This CDR3 region has 17 residues. The CDR3 DNA sequence: TGTGCCAGCAGCGCCACTAGCACCAAGAGCTCCTACAATGAGCAGTTCTTC. Protein product: CASSATSTKSSYNEQFF.

This clonotype was seen a handful of times. The V call is TRBV7-9, the J call TRBJ1-2; 8 nucleotides line up with TRBD1. CDR1 SEHNR and CDR2 FQNEAQ come from the germline V gene (reference sequence). V trimming: 1 base; J trimming: 4 bases; junction bases outside the gene matches: 2. The CDR3 is 14 residues long. Written as DNA, the CDR3 is TGTGCCAGCAGCTTAGGAGGGACAGGCTATGGCTACACCTTC. Translation: CASSLGGTGYGYTF.

The rearrangement uses TRBV20-1 and TRBJ2-7; possibly TRBD2 for D (5 bases). The germline V and J ends were trimmed by 7 bases and 3 bases, with 7 bases remaining between them. CDR1 is DFQATT and CDR2 is SNEGSKA in the germline V gene (reference sequence). The length of the CDR3 is 10 residues. CDR3 in amino acids: CSGTLYEQYF. For the CDR3, the DNA is TGCAGTGGGACTCTCTACGAGCAGTACTTC.

In this sample, this clonotype turned up a few times. The rearrangement links TRBV9 to TRBJ2-5, with D uncertain. The CDR3 is made up of 12 amino acids. The V gene's germline CDR1 is SGDLS and CDR2 YYNGEE. Between the trimmed V and J ends, which lost 1 base and 5 bases, there was a span of 6 bases. The CDR3 bases are TGTGCCAGCAGCGTATTCGGGGAGACCCAGTACTTC. Translating gives CASSVFGETQYF.

Note on this clonotype: One base away lies a much larger clone, so this may be a sequencing read error. The conserved phenylalanine or tryptophan normally closing the CDR3 is absent here, so this likely arose from a read error. The rearrangement uses TRBV4-3 and TRBJ2-3; TRBD2 matches 8 bases. CDR1 and CDR2 (germline): LGHNA, YSLEER. The CDR3 is 15 residues long. V gave up 8 bases and J gave up 3 bases; unmatched junction bases: 10. The chain's CDR3 is CASHPTGLGTDTQYS. In DNA, the CDR3 is TGCGCCAGCCACCCTACGGGACTAGGAACAGATACGCAGTATTCT.

This clonotype was detected a few times. This chain connects TRBV20-1 to TRBJ2-5; D is undetermined. V was pared by 2 bases and J by 3 bases, with 4 bases between. Germline CDR1 and CDR2: DFQATT and SNEGSKA (reference sequence). CDR3 length: 11 residues. The DNA for the CDR3 is TGCAGTGCTAGACTTAAAGAGACCCAGTACTTC. It yields the protein CSARLKETQYF.

The rearrangement uses TRBV18 and TRBJ1-5; D is unclear. V dropped 2 bases and J dropped 1 base, with 6 bases sitting between them. Germline V gene data show CDR1 as KGHSH and CDR2 as LQKENI. This CDR3 contains 14 residues. The chain's CDR3 is CASSPRESNQPQHF. Here the CDR3 DNA reads TGTGCCAGCTCACCAAGGGAGAGCAATCAGCCCCAGCATTTT. The full variable domain, its missing parts supplied by reference TRBV18 and TRBJ1-5, is NAGVMQNPRHLVRRRGQEARLRCSPMKGHSHVYWYRQLPEEGLKFMVYLQKENIIDESGMPKERFSAEFPKEGPSILRIQQVVRGDSAAYFCASSPRESNQPQHFGDGTRLSIL.

V and J are TRBV29-1 and TRBJ2-3; TRBD2 aligns across 13 bases. The trim removed 7 bases at V and 5 bases at J, leaving 18 bases unmatched. Germline CDR1 reads SQVTM; CDR2 reads ANQGSEA. The CDR3 contains 18 residues. The CDR3 sequence is CSAHPFAGLAGARDTQYF. In DNA, the CDR3 is TGCAGCGCCCATCCTTTCGCCGGACTAGCGGGAGCGAGAGATACGCAGTATTTT.

This chain links TRBV12-3 or TRBV12-4 with TRBJ1-2; tentative D call: TRBD1 (5 bases). The length of the CDR3 is 13 residues. The V end lost 6 bases, the J end lost 4 bases, and 12 bases lay between the germline ends. The CDR3 spells CASSGTGPYGYTF. DNA of the CDR3: TGTGCCAGCAGCGGGACGGGGCCCTATGGCTACACCTTC.

The chain is built from TRBV12-3 or TRBV12-4 and TRBJ1-2; unclear D gene. V lost 0 bases and J lost 0, with 2 bases in between. This CDR3 has 13 amino acids. The CDR3 protein is CASSLAANYGYTF. The CDR3 nucleotides read TGTGCCAGCAGTTTAGCAGCTAACTATGGCTACACCTTC.

In its sample, this clonotype was seen a few times. The rearrangement joins TRBV7-2 to TRBJ1-2; D is undetermined. Germline CDR1 is SGHTA and CDR2 is FQGNSA. The CDR3 has 15 amino acids. Trimming removed 0 bases from V and 8 bases from J, with 16 bases in between. In DNA, the CDR3 is TGTGCCAGCAGCTTAGCGCCGGCAACCCCCAGAGGCTACACCTTC. Its protein is CASSLAPATPRGYTF.

The rearrangement joins TRBV5-1 to TRBJ1-5; possibly TRBD1 for D (5 bases). CDR3 length: 15 amino acids. Trimming pared 1 base from V and 2 bases from J, leaving 10 bases between. Germline V CDR1 and CDR2: SGHRS, YFSETQ. The CDR3 loop is CASSLSGIGNQPQHF. The CDR3 nucleotides are TGCGCCAGCAGCTTGTCAGGGATCGGCAATCAGCCCCAGCATTTT.